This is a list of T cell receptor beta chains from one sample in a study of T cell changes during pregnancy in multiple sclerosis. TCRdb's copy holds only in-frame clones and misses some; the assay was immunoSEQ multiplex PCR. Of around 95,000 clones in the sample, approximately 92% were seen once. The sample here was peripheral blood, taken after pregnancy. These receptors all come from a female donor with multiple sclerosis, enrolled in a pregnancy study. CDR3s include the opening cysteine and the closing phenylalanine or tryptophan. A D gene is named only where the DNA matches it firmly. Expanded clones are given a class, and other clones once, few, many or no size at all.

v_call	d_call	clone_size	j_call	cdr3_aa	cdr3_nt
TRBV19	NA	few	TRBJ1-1	CASSIQGMNTEAFF	TGTGCCAGTAGTATCCAGGGGATGAACACTGAAGCTTTCTTT
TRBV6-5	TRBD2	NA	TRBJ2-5	CASSRPTSGEKTQYF	TGTGCCAGCAGTCGGCCGACTAGCGGGGAGAAGACCCAGTACTTC
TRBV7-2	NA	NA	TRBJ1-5	CASSSRPTGDQPQHF	TGTGCCAGCAGCTCACGGCCGACAGGCGATCAGCCCCAGCATTTT
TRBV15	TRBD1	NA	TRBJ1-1	CATSRPGRSQGASEAFF	TGTGCCACCAGCAGACCCGGACGAAGTCAGGGGGCCTCTGAAGCTTTCTTT
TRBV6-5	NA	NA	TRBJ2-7	CASRKQSYEQYF	TGTGCCAGCAGGAAACAATCCTACGAGCAGTACTTC
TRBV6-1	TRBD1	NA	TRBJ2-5	CASSGRQGRYQETQYF	TGTGCCAGCAGTGGTAGACAGGGTCGGTACCAAGAGACCCAGTACTTC
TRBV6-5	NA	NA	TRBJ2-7	CASSPNREHEQYF	TGTGCCAGCAGCCCAAACAGGGAACACGAGCAGTACTTC
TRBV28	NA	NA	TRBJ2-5	CASSLDSQETQYF	TGTGCCAGCAGTTTAGACAGTCAAGAGACCCAGTACTTC
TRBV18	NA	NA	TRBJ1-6	CASSHRDSPLHF	TGTGCCAGCTCCCACAGGGACTCACCCCTCCACTTT
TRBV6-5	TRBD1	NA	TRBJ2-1	CASSLTGGGWGEQFF	TGTGCCAGCAGCCTTACAGGGGGCGGATGGGGTGAGCAGTTCTTC
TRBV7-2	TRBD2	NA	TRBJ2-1	CASSLASGGPGRAQFF	TGTGCCAGCAGCTTAGCCAGCGGGGGGCCTGGAAGGGCGCAGTTCTTC
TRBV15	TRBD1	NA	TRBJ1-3	CATSRDYRGLSGNTIYF	TGTGCCACCAGCAGGGATTACAGGGGGCTGTCTGGAAACACCATATATTTT
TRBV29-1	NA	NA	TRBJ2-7	CSVGGTGSYEQYF	TGCAGCGTGGGGGGGACAGGTTCCTACGAGCAGTACTTC
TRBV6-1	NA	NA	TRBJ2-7	CASSRGTLRPYEQYF	TGTGCCAGCAGCCGAGGTACCTTGAGGCCCTACGAGCAGTACTTC
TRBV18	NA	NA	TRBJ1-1	CASSPRQNTEAFF	TGTGCCAGCTCACCGCGACAGAACACTGAAGCTTTCTTT
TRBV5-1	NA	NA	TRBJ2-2	CASSLEGDGTGELFF	TGCGCCAGCAGCTTGGAGGGGGACGGCACCGGGGAGCTGTTTTTT
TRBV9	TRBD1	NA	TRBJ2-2	CASSVSLDRAGTGELFF	TGTGCCAGCAGCGTAAGTCTGGACAGGGCGGGCACCGGGGAGCTGTTTTTT
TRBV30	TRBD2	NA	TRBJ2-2	CAYSKRGRNTGELFF	TGTGCCTATTCCAAGCGGGGGCGGAACACCGGGGAGCTGTTTTTT
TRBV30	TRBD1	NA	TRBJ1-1	CAWNRGKVSDTEAFF	TGTGCCTGGAACAGGGGTAAGGTTTCGGACACTGAAGCTTTCTTT
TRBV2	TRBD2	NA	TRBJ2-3	CASGGLFTDTQYF	TGTGCCAGCGGGGGACTATTCACAGATACGCAGTATTTT
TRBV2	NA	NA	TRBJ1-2	CASSEDGNVFYSYTF	TGTGCCAGCAGTGAAGACGGGAATGTTTTTTATAGCTACACCTTC
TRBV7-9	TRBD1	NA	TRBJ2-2	CASSFWDRGLLGNTGELFF	TGTGCCAGCAGCTTTTGGGACAGGGGGCTCCTAGGGAACACCGGGGAGCTGTTTTTT
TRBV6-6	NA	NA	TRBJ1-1	CASSAPGVGQNTEAFF	TGTGCCAGCAGCGCACCGGGGGTGGGGCAGAACACTGAAGCTTTCTTT
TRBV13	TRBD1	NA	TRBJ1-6	CASSLRTGNSPLHF	TGTGCCAGCAGCTTGAGGACAGGCAATTCACCCCTCCACTTT
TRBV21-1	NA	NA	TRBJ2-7	CASSLWTGEYF	TGTGCCAGCAGTCTGTGGACAGGGGAGTACTTC
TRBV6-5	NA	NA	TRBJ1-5	CASSYAGNQPQHF	TGTGCCAGCAGTTACGCGGGGAATCAGCCCCAGCATTTT
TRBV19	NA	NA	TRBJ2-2	CASRRVNTGELFF	TGTGCCAGCCGCAGGGTGAACACCGGGGAGCTGTTTTTT
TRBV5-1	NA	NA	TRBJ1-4	CASRYREYNEKLFF	TGCGCCAGCAGGTACAGGGAATATAATGAAAAACTGTTTTTT
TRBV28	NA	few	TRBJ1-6	CASSLGLSYNSPLHF	TGTGCCAGCAGTTTGGGACTGTCCTATAATTCACCCCTCCACTTT
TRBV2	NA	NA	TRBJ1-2	CASIRGGGYTF	TGTGCCAGCATCCGGGGGGGAGGCTACACCTTC
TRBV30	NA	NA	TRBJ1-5	CAWSVDGSNQPQHF	TGTGCCTGGAGTGTAGACGGGAGCAATCAGCCCCAGCATTTT
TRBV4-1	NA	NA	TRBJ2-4	CASSHPSVSKNIQYF	TGCGCCAGCAGCCACCCTAGCGTTTCCAAAAACATTCAGTACTTC
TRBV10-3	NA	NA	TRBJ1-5	CAISETNNQPQHF	TGTGCCATCAGTGAGACTAACAATCAGCCCCAGCATTTT
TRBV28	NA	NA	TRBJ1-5	CASRDRDTNQPQHF	TGTGCCAGCAGAGACCGGGACACCAATCAGCCCCAGCATTTT
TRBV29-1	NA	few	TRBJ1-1	CSVLGVNTEAFF	TGCAGCGTGCTCGGGGTGAACACTGAAGCTTTCTTT
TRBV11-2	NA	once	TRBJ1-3	CASSFRSGTQNSGNTIYF	TGTGCCAGCAGCTTCCGTTCCGGGACACAAAATTCTGGAAACACCATATATTTT
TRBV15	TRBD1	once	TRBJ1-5	CATMGGQGRFQPQHF	TGTGCCACCATGGGAGGACAGGGGCGTTTTCAGCCCCAGCATTTT
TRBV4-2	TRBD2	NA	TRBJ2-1	CASSQELGLAGINEQFF	TGTGCCAGCAGCCAAGAACTCGGACTAGCGGGAATTAATGAGCAGTTCTTC
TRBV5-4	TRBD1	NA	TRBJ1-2	CASSKGQDNYGYTF	TGTGCCAGCAGCAAGGGACAGGACAACTATGGCTACACCTTC
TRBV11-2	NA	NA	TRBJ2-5	CASSPRAGLETQYF	TGTGCCAGCAGCCCGCGTGCAGGACTAGAGACCCAGTACTTC